The rows below give T cell receptor beta chains drawn from one sample of a study of OX40 agonist ivuxolimab in advanced cancers. Some clones are missing from TCRdb's copy, which holds only in-frame ones; the method was immunoSEQ multiplex PCR. The table lists roughly 2,200 clones, roughly 80% of them singletons. The sample here was CD4+ or CD8+ T cells sorted from blood, taken in a trial of the OX40 agonist ivuxolimab. The receptor source for this set is an adult with an advanced solid tumor such as melanoma, head and neck, liver or kidney cancer. The CDR3 runs from the conserved cysteine through the conserved F or W. Fields, in order: CDR3 DNA, CDR3 protein, J gene, D gene, clone size, V gene. D genes are given only for firm matches. Only some rows state a clone size, as once, few, many or a class for expanded clones.

CDR3 DNA: TGTGCCAGCAGCCAGGCAGGGCCTGACACCGGGGAGCTGTTTTTT
CDR3 protein: CASSQAGPDTGELFF
J gene: TRBJ2-2
D gene: .
clone size: .
V gene: TRBV4-2

CDR3 DNA: TGTGCCAGCAGCAACACAGGGGGGGCCAACGTCCTGACTTTC
CDR3 protein: CASSNTGGANVLTF
J gene: TRBJ2-6
D gene: .
clone size: .
V gene: TRBV27

CDR3 DNA: TGTGCCAGCAGCAAGGGTGGGACTGGAAACACCATATATTTT
CDR3 protein: CASSKGGTGNTIYF
J gene: TRBJ1-3
D gene: .
clone size: .
V gene: TRBV21-1

CDR3 DNA: TGTGCCAGCAGTTACACCTTTCGGACCCTCTACGAGCAGTACTTC
CDR3 protein: CASSYTFRTLYEQYF
J gene: TRBJ2-7
D gene: .
clone size: .
V gene: TRBV6-5

CDR3 DNA: TGTGCCAGCCAGCAGTTTCCGCCGACTAGCTCCTACAATGAGCAGTTCTTC
CDR3 protein: CASQQFPPTSSYNEQFF
J gene: TRBJ2-1
D gene: .
clone size: .
V gene: TRBV27

CDR3 DNA: TGTGCCAGCAGCGTAGAGCCCGATAAGGTCTCCTTC
CDR3 protein: CASSVEPDKVSF
J gene: TRBJ1-2
D gene: .
clone size: .
V gene: TRBV9

CDR3 DNA: TGTGCTAGTGTCCCAGAGACAGTTTTTACCTACGAGCAGTACTTC
CDR3 protein: CASVPETVFTYEQYF
J gene: TRBJ2-7
D gene: .
clone size: large
V gene: TRBV12-5

CDR3 DNA: TGTGCCAGCAGTGAACCGGGTTACGGCTACACCTTC
CDR3 protein: CASSEPGYGYTF
J gene: TRBJ1-2
D gene: .
clone size: .
V gene: TRBV6-1

CDR3 DNA: TGTGCCAGCAGTGAACGAGCGGGGGCCTACAATGAGCAGTTCTTC
CDR3 protein: CASSERAGAYNEQFF
J gene: TRBJ2-1
D gene: TRBD2
clone size: .
V gene: TRBV6-4

CDR3 DNA: TGTGCCAGCAGCTTAGGGACTAGCCCCTCGACGTTCTTC
CDR3 protein: CASSLGTSPSTFF
J gene: TRBJ2-1
D gene: TRBD2
clone size: .
V gene: TRBV7-2

CDR3 DNA: TGTGCCAGCAGCCCGTGGGGTAGAGGGGGCGAAGGGAGGAAACTGTTTTTT
CDR3 protein: CASSPWGRGGEGRKLFF
J gene: TRBJ1-4
D gene: TRBD1
clone size: .
V gene: TRBV11-2

CDR3 DNA: TGCAGCGTTGACCCGGGGGGGGAAGCCTACAATGAGCAGTTCTTC
CDR3 protein: CSVDPGGEAYNEQFF
J gene: TRBJ2-1
D gene: TRBD2
clone size: .
V gene: TRBV29-1

CDR3 DNA: TGTGCCAGCAGCTTAGGGTCGGGAGTCTACAATGAGCAGTTCTTC
CDR3 protein: CASSLGSGVYNEQFF
J gene: TRBJ2-1
D gene: .
clone size: .
V gene: TRBV13

CDR3 DNA: TGCGCCAGCAGCCAGAAAGGGGGCGACACCCATGAGCAGTTCTTC
CDR3 protein: CASSQKGGDTHEQFF
J gene: TRBJ2-1
D gene: TRBD1
clone size: once
V gene: TRBV5-1

CDR3 DNA: TGTGCCAGCAACGCGAGACTAGCAACTAGCACAGATACGCAGTATTTT
CDR3 protein: CASNARLATSTDTQYF
J gene: TRBJ2-3
D gene: TRBD2
clone size: .
V gene: TRBV9

CDR3 DNA: TGTGCCAGCACCACGACCGGGGCCGGGGAGCTGTTTTTT
CDR3 protein: CASTTTGAGELFF
J gene: TRBJ2-2
D gene: .
clone size: .
V gene: TRBV2

CDR3 DNA: TGTGCCAGCAGCCAACGTTATATGAGGGAAGCTTTCTTT
CDR3 protein: CASSQRYMREAFF
J gene: TRBJ1-1
D gene: .
clone size: .
V gene: TRBV14

CDR3 DNA: TGTGCCACGCAGCGGGGGGACGCAGATACGCAGTATTTT
CDR3 protein: CATQRGDADTQYF
J gene: TRBJ2-3
D gene: TRBD2
clone size: once
V gene: TRBV6-1

CDR3 DNA: TGTGCCAGCAGTTTATCAAGGACTAGCGGAGACAATGAGCAGTTCTTC
CDR3 protein: CASSLSRTSGDNEQFF
J gene: TRBJ2-1
D gene: TRBD2
clone size: .
V gene: TRBV27

CDR3 DNA: TGTGCCAGCAGCTCGGGGGGGTACAATGAGCAGTTCTTC
CDR3 protein: CASSSGGYNEQFF
J gene: TRBJ2-1
D gene: TRBD2
clone size: .
V gene: TRBV7-1

CDR3 DNA: TGTGCCAGCAGCTCGCCGGGTGGGGTCAGGCGCACAGATACGCAGTATTTT
CDR3 protein: CASSSPGGVRRTDTQYF
J gene: TRBJ2-3
D gene: .
clone size: .
V gene: TRBV5-5

CDR3 DNA: TGTGCCAGCAGTGAGGTTGGGGGGGGGCAAGAGACCCAGTACTTC
CDR3 protein: CASSEVGGGQETQYF
J gene: TRBJ2-5
D gene: TRBD2
clone size: .
V gene: TRBV6-1

CDR3 DNA: TGTGCCAGCAGTTATATGACAGGGGGGCGGAACACTGAAGCTTTCTTT
CDR3 protein: CASSYMTGGRNTEAFF
J gene: TRBJ1-1
D gene: TRBD1
clone size: .
V gene: TRBV2

CDR3 DNA: TGTGCCATCCGCGCATCTAGCGGACCCTACAATGAGCAGTTCTTC
CDR3 protein: CAIRASSGPYNEQFF
J gene: TRBJ2-1
D gene: TRBD2
clone size: .
V gene: TRBV10-3

CDR3 DNA: TGTGCCAGCAGCTTGGATGTGGGCTACAATGAGCAGTTCTTC
CDR3 protein: CASSLDVGYNEQFF
J gene: TRBJ2-1
D gene: .
clone size: once
V gene: TRBV5-6

CDR3 DNA: TGTGCCAGCAGCGAACAGGGGGATGGTGGAAACACCATATATTTT
CDR3 protein: CASSEQGDGGNTIYF
J gene: TRBJ1-3
D gene: TRBD1
clone size: .
V gene: TRBV9

CDR3 DNA: TGTGCCAGCAGTCCCTTGGACAGGGCAGACCGGGAGACCCAGTACTTC
CDR3 protein: CASSPLDRADRETQYF
J gene: TRBJ2-5
D gene: TRBD1
clone size: .
V gene: TRBV27

CDR3 DNA: TGTGCCAGCAGCCCTCAAGACAGGGCTCGGGGCTACACCTTC
CDR3 protein: CASSPQDRARGYTF
J gene: TRBJ1-2
D gene: TRBD1
clone size: .
V gene: TRBV5-6

CDR3 DNA: TGTGCCAGCAGCTTGGAGTCCAGGGTTTATGGCTACACCTTC
CDR3 protein: CASSLESRVYGYTF
J gene: TRBJ1-2
D gene: .
clone size: few
V gene: TRBV5-6

CDR3 DNA: TGTGCCAGCAGCTTATTCGCCGCAGGGGTCTCTGGAAACACCATATATTTT
CDR3 protein: CASSLFAAGVSGNTIYF
J gene: TRBJ1-3
D gene: .
clone size: .
V gene: TRBV7-9

CDR3 DNA: TGTGCCAGCAGTTCCCGACAAGGGAACACTGAAGCTTTCTTT
CDR3 protein: CASSSRQGNTEAFF
J gene: TRBJ1-1
D gene: .
clone size: few
V gene: TRBV6-6

CDR3 DNA: TGTGCCAGCAGTGCCCAAACCACAGATACGCAGTATTTT
CDR3 protein: CASSAQTTDTQYF
J gene: TRBJ2-3
D gene: .
clone size: .
V gene: TRBV6-4

CDR3 DNA: TGTGCCAGCAGCACGAGGAACCTTCCTACAGATACGCAGTATTTT
CDR3 protein: CASSTRNLPTDTQYF
J gene: TRBJ2-3
D gene: .
clone size: .
V gene: TRBV9

CDR3 DNA: TGCGCCAGCAGCTTGGGAACCCAGACTAATCAGCCCCAGCATTTT
CDR3 protein: CASSLGTQTNQPQHF
J gene: TRBJ1-5
D gene: .
clone size: .
V gene: TRBV5-1

CDR3 DNA: TGTGCCGCAAAATTCGGGGATAGTCGTTCTGAAGCTTTCTTT
CDR3 protein: CAAKFGDSRSEAFF
J gene: TRBJ1-1
D gene: .
clone size: .
V gene: TRBV7-3

CDR3 DNA: TGTGCTAGTGGCCTAGGGACTAGCAAAAACAATGAGCAGTTCTTC
CDR3 protein: CASGLGTSKNNEQFF
J gene: TRBJ2-1
D gene: TRBD2
clone size: .
V gene: TRBV12-5

CDR3 DNA: TGTGCCAGCAGCCCCGAGGGGGCGAGCACTGAAGCTTTCTTT
CDR3 protein: CASSPEGASTEAFF
J gene: TRBJ1-1
D gene: TRBD1
clone size: .
V gene: TRBV9

CDR3 DNA: TGTGCCAGCAGCCTAATGGGGGAGGAAAAACTGTTTTTT
CDR3 protein: CASSLMGEEKLFF
J gene: TRBJ1-4
D gene: .
clone size: .
V gene: TRBV6-5

CDR3 DNA: TGTGCCAGCTCACCCGCCGGGGGGCAATCATCCAATGAGCAGTTCTTC
CDR3 protein: CASSPAGGQSSNEQFF
J gene: TRBJ2-1
D gene: .
clone size: .
V gene: TRBV18

CDR3 DNA: TGTGCCAGCAGCTCGCAGGGTAGATATGGCGGGGAGCTGTTTTTT
CDR3 protein: CASSSQGRYGGELFF
J gene: TRBJ2-2
D gene: .
clone size: few
V gene: TRBV11-1